Listed here are 26 T cell receptor beta chains from one sample, sequenced in a study of beta chain features in type 1 diabetes. General observations from the study: Type 1 diabetes patients showed a moderate but significant shortening of TCRB CDR3s in all four CD4+ subsets.

These receptors have no known antigen. Isolated RNA was reverse transcribed in full, so expressed TCRB transcripts were sequenced. Method: immunoSEQ multiplex PCR; TCRdb's copy keeps in-frame clones and lacks some. Altogether a few hundred thousand clones are present, over 8.5% being singletons, with the ten largest covering 0.45% to 0.65%. Sequencing used central memory CD4+ T cells from blood. These receptors were taken from a man aged 25 to 40 with type 1 diabetes.

This clone was counted only a few times. The gene calls are TRBV25-1 and TRBJ2-7, with D maybe TRBD1 (5 bases). The CDR3 has 13 amino acids. Between the trimmed V and J ends, which lost 10 bases and 3 bases, there was a span of 16 bases. The germline CDR1 and CDR2 sequences are MGHDK and SYGVNS. The chain's CDR3 is CATQDILIYEQYF. CDR3 DNA sequence: TGTGCCACCCAGGACATCCTTATCTACGAGCAGTACTTC.

Details on this clone: An end of the junction does not agree with germline; a read error may underlie this. The same CDR3 can be traced to other DNA sequences in this sample. The chain carries TRBV28 and TRBJ1-1; D is unclear. This CDR3 contains 14 residues. Per the germline V gene, CDR1 is MDHEN and CDR2 is SYDVKM. Here the CDR3 reads CASSLVPTATEAFF. Here the CDR3 DNA reads TGCGCCAGCAGTTTGGTCCCAACGGCCACTGAAGCTTTCTTT. Together with reference TRBV28 and TRBJ1-1, the CDR3 gives the full variable domain: DVKVTQSSRYLVKRTGEKVFLECVQDMDHENMFWYRQDPGLGLRLIYFSYDVKMKEKGDIPEGYSVSREKKERFSLILESASTNQTSMYLCASSLVPTATEAFFGQGTRLTVV.

As DNA, the CDR3 is TGCGCCAGCAGCCAAAGACATAAGAACACCGGGGAGCTGTTTTTT. It codes for CASSQRHKNTGELFF. The rearrangement joins TRBV4-3 to TRBJ2-2; D is undetermined. The V end was cut by 2 bases, the J end by 1 base, with 8 bases between. CDR1 is LGHNA and CDR2 is YSLEER in the germline V gene. The CDR3 spans 15 residues.

The rearrangement links TRBV2 to TRBJ2-1; TRBD1 matches at 7 bases. Losses at the gene ends were 4 bases for V and 5 bases for J; bases not matched to a gene: 11. The CDR3 contains 16 residues. Germline loops: CDR1 SNHLY, CDR2 FYNNEI. CDR3 sequence reads: CASSVLDRVINNEQFF. DNA for the CDR3: TGTGCCAGCAGTGTACTTGACAGGGTGATAAACAATGAGCAGTTCTTC. Full variable domain (outside the CDR3, taken from reference TRBV2 and TRBJ2-1): EPEVTQTPSHQVTQMGQEVILRCVPISNHLYFYWYRQILGQKVEFLVSFYNNEISEKSEIFDDQFSVERPDGSNFTLKIRSTKLEDSAMYFCASSVLDRVINNEQFFGPGTRLTVL.

This clone was counted ten times or more. The CDR3 nucleotides read TGCGCCAGCAGCCAAGATTGGGGGTCCACCACAGATACGCAGTATTTT. Encoded protein: CASSQDWGSTTDTQYF. This sequence joins TRBV4-3 and TRBJ2-3; possibly TRBD1 or TRBD2 for D (5 bases each). The germline V and J ends were trimmed by 0 bases and 2 bases, with 12 bases remaining between them. This CDR3 is 16 amino acids long. Germline lookup yields CDR1 LGHNA and CDR2 YSLEER.

Remarks on this clone: This same CDR3 is encoded by further DNA sequences in the sample. V gene TRBV11-2 combines with J gene TRBJ2-5; D is unresolved. This CDR3 spans 15 amino acids. The V gene lost 0 bases and the J gene lost 2 bases, with 10 bases spanning the gap. Germline CDR1 is SGHAT and CDR2 is FQNNGV. CDR3 sequence (DNA): TGTGCCAGCAGCTTAGATCGAGGACCGCAAGAGACCCAGTACTTC. Its translation is CASSLDRGPQETQYF.

This chain joins TRBV21-1 and TRBJ2-7. TRBV21-1 is recorded as a pseudogene. The CDR3 has 14 amino acids. CDR3 protein: CASSIPGDALEQYF. In DNA, the CDR3 is TGTGCCAGCAGCATTCCTGGGGACGCCCTCGAGCAGTACTTC.

Only a few counts were recorded for this clone. V usage is TRBV7-8 and J usage is TRBJ2-1; tentative D call: TRBD1 (5 bases). The CDR3 consists of 14 residues. V was trimmed by 7 bases and J by 7 bases, leaving 17 bases between them. In germline, CDR1 is SGHVS, CDR2 FQNEAQ. As DNA, the CDR3 is TGTGCCAGCACATATCGACAGCCCCTTAATGAGCAGTTCTTC. The encoded protein is CASTYRQPLNEQFF.

This clone was detected only a few times. The chain links TRBV2 to TRBJ1-3, with 7 bases identical to TRBD1. From germline, CDR1 is SNHLY and CDR2 FYNNEI. The CDR3 extends over 15 amino acids. The junction had 5 bases not matched to a gene; V was cut back by 4 bases and J by 2 bases. The CDR3 nucleotides are TGTGCCAGCAGTGCGGACAGGCCCGCTGGAAACACCATATATTTT. Translated, it gives CASSADRPAGNTIYF.

This clone was seen more than once but under ten times. This chain links TRBV5-1 with TRBJ2-1; 7 bases are a match to TRBD1. With V trimmed by 4 bases and J by 6 bases, 7 bases remained unmatched. CDR1 and CDR2 (germline): SGHRS, YFSETQ. CDR3 length equals 14 residues. The CDR3 nucleotides are TGCGCCAGCAGCCCTGGGACAGAAGGCAATGAGCAGTTCTTC. Protein: CASSPGTEGNEQFF.

This clone was found many times. The chain uses TRBV5-4 and TRBJ2-6; the D gene is possibly TRBD1 (5 bases). V dropped 5 bases and J dropped 4 bases, with 13 bases sitting between them. CDR3 size: 15 residues. Germline CDR1 reads SGHNT; CDR2 reads YYREEE (reference sequence). The CDR3 coding sequence is TGTGCCAGCAGAGACCAGGGAACCGGGGCCAACGTCCTGACTTTC. Translation gives CASRDQGTGANVLTF. The complete variable domain, with remaining parts taken from reference TRBV5-4 and TRBJ2-6, reads ETGVTQSPTHLIKTRGQQVTLRCSSQSGHNTVSWYQQALGQGPQFIFQYYREEENGRGNFPPRFSGLQFPNYSSELNVNALELDDSALYLCASRDQGTGANVLTFGAGSRLTVL.

In regard to this clone: With only one base between it and a far larger clone, this is likely a read error. The CDR3 protein is CASSFWGNEQFF. The CDR3 DNA sequence: TGTGCCAGCAGTTTTTGGGGCAATGAGCAGTTCTTC. This chain uses TRBV6-5 with TRBJ2-1, with D hard to call. CDR3 length: 12 residues. V was trimmed by 4 bases and J by 6 bases, leaving 7 bases between them. Germline V gene lookup returns CDR1 MNHEY and CDR2 SVGAGI.

This clone turned up a few times. The chain couples TRBV4-2 to TRBJ2-1; 7 nucleotides line up with TRBD2. Germline lookup yields CDR1 LGHNA and CDR2 YNFKEQ. The CDR3 runs to 15 residues. The J segment lost 4 bases and the V segment lost 5 bases, leaving 8 bases of the junction unmatched. CDR3 sequence: CASSLALAAYNEQFF. DNA for the CDR3: TGTGCCAGCAGCTTGGCTCTAGCGGCTTACAATGAGCAGTTCTTC.

This rearrangement joins TRBV9 to TRBJ1-2; D perhaps matches TRBD1 (6 bases). Between the trimmed V and J ends, which lost 4 bases and 2 bases, there was a span of 9 bases. The CDR3 is 13 residues long. Germline V CDR1 and CDR2: SGDLS, YYNGEE. CDR3 nucleotides: TGTGCCAGCAGCCGGACAGAAAACTATGGCTACACCTTC. Translation: CASSRTENYGYTF.

In its sample, this clone was seen many times. The CDR3 sequence: CASSQARAESYGYTF. For the CDR3, the DNA is TGCGCCAGCAGCCAAGCTAGGGCGGAGAGCTATGGCTACACCTTC. V gene TRBV4-3 combines with J gene TRBJ1-2; no firm D call. Germline lookup yields CDR1 LGHNA and CDR2 YSLEER. V was clipped by 1 base and J by 4 bases, with 13 bases between them. This CDR3 is 15 amino acids long.

The chain joins TRBV5-5 to TRBJ1-2; a possible D gene is TRBD1 (6 bases). Trimming stripped 4 bases from V and 4 bases from J, with 20 bases between. CDR1 is SGHKS, CDR2 YYEKEE, per germline (reference sequence). This CDR3 contains 16 residues. The DNA for the CDR3 is TGTGCCAGCAGCCTAACGACATCTGGGGGCGCCTATGGCTACACCTTC. Its translation is CASSLTTSGGAYGYTF.

Regarding this clone: The identical CDR3 is also encoded by other nucleotide sequences in the sample. The V call is TRBV6-5, the J call TRBJ1-2; 7 bases align to TRBD1. In germline, CDR1 is MNHEY, CDR2 SVGAGI. V dropped 5 bases and J dropped 2; count of bases not matched to a gene: 2. The CDR3 consists of 13 residues. The CDR3 DNA reads as TGTGCCAGCAGTCAGACAGGGAACTATGGCTACACCTTC. Protein product: CASSQTGNYGYTF.

A few counts support this clone. The rearrangement joins TRBV10-3 to TRBJ2-5; 8 bases are a match to TRBD2. The germline gives CDR1 ENHRY, CDR2 SYGVKD. This CDR3 is 16 amino acids long. Trimming at V came to 7 bases and at J to 2 bases, leaving 12 bases not matched to a gene. The CDR3 sequence is CAITNRAGGSQETQYF. In DNA form, the CDR3 reads TGTGCCATCACGAACAGGGCGGGGGGATCTCAAGAGACCCAGTACTTC.

This clone was detected only a few times. The junction differs from germline at one of its ends, possibly a read error. For the CDR3, the DNA is TGTGCCACCAGCGGAGAGGGGGAACTGTTTTTT. Translating gives CATSGEGELFF. V is TRBV15 and J is TRBJ1-4; possibly TRBD1 for D (6 bases). Per germline, CDR1 LNHNV and CDR2 YYDKDF (reference sequence). This CDR3 is built from 11 residues.

The chain combines TRBV10-3 with TRBJ2-7; weak D call: TRBD2 (6 bases). The V and J ends lost 0 bases and 3 bases respectively, with 9 bases between them. The CDR3 runs to 14 residues. The germline CDR1 and CDR2 sequences are ENHRY and SYGVKD. As DNA, the CDR3 is TGTGCCATCAGTGAGTCCGGTAGCGGCTACGAGCAGTACTTC. It translates to CAISESGSGYEQYF.

This clone was observed a handful of times. The V and J genes are TRBV7-9 and TRBJ2-1, with 9 bases lining up with TRBD2. Germline values: CDR1 SEHNR, CDR2 FQNEAQ (reference sequence). The J segment lost 10 bases and the V segment lost 2 bases, leaving 9 bases of the junction unmatched. CDR3 size: 15 residues. DNA for the CDR3: TGTGCCAGCAGCTTATCGCTAGCGGGGTCCAGGGAGCAGTTCTTC. Translated: CASSLSLAGSREQFF.

This clone occurred a few times. The CDR3 DNA is TGCAGCGTAAGATCCGGGACATGGAATTCACCCCTCCACTTT. This gives the protein CSVRSGTWNSPLHF. The chain joins TRBV29-1 to TRBJ1-6, with D possibly being TRBD1 (6 bases). This CDR3 contains 14 residues. Germline-derived CDR1 and CDR2 are SQVTM and ANQGSEA. V was cut by 6 bases and J by 7 bases, with 16 bases left in between.

The chain recombines TRBV4-1 with TRBJ2-4, with a tentative D call TRBD2 (6 bases). The CDR3 loop spans 18 amino acids. Per the germline V gene, CDR1 is MGHRA and CDR2 is YSYEKL. The V and J ends lost 2 bases and 0 bases respectively, with 17 bases between them. The CDR3 nucleotides read TGCGCCAGCAGCCAAAAAGGAGGCGCGGGACTAGCCAAAAACATTCAGTACTTC. Protein: CASSQKGGAGLAKNIQYF.

This clone was seen more than once but under ten times. At one end the junction does not follow the germline gene, possibly because of a read error. The rearrangement joins TRBV2 to TRBJ1-1; 7 bases are shared with TRBD1. Germline V gene lookup returns CDR1 SNHLY and CDR2 FYNNEI. The CDR3 consists of 13 residues. The CDR3 reads CASSFRGNAEAFF. The CDR3, as DNA: TGTGCCAGCAGTTTCAGGGGGAACGCTGAAGCTTTCTTT.

The chain uses TRBV4-3 and TRBJ1-1, with D tentatively TRBD1 (6 bases). The V gene's germline CDR1 is LGHNA and CDR2 YSLEER. This CDR3 region has 15 residues. Trimming shortened V by 0 bases and J by 6 bases, and 14 bases separated the two germline ends. CDR3 coding DNA: TGCGCCAGCAGCCAAGAAATTGGGGGGGCGGCTGAAGCTTTCTTT. This sequence encodes CASSQEIGGAAEAFF.

This rearrangement joins TRBV4-2 to TRBJ2-7; TRBD2 matches at 7 bases. The CDR3 runs to 18 residues. Looked up from germline, CDR1 is LGHNA and CDR2 is YNFKEQ. The V and J ends lost 2 bases and 0 bases, in that order; junction bases with no gene match: 13. Here the CDR3 DNA reads TGTGCCAGCAGCCAACGACCCCAAGCAGCGGGGAGCTCCTACGAGCAGTACTTC. It is translated as CASSQRPQAAGSSYEQYF.